This entry is about one T cell receptor (beta chain). Its antigen is undetermined. Using immunoSEQ multiplex PCR, the repertoire was profiled, and TCRdb retains in-frame clones only, with some absent. Among about 580,000 clones listed, 98% were seen once. The sample is drawn from a study of shared clonotypes between healthy human individuals. Turning to the study itself: CD4 naive and memory got three plates each, CD8 naive two, CD8 memory one. Study-wide findings and caveats: Donors were few, which limited the genetic and exposure-history diversity represented. Measured sharing among donors was expected to vary with sequencing depth. The study generally estimated greater richness for naive than memory subsets.

Naive CD8 cells, CD45RO-negative and positively selected for CCR7, excluded terminally differentiated effector memory CD45RA+ cells. V trimming: 3 bases; J trimming: 6 bases; junction bases outside the gene matches: 8. Germline CDR1 reads SQVTM; CDR2 reads ANQGSEA. CDR3 length equals 15 residues. V gene TRBV29-1 combines with J gene TRBJ2-1, with 10 bases fitting TRBD1. The sequenced sample consisted of naive CD8+ T cells sorted from blood. The sequence was obtained from a man younger than 40 in good health. The CDR3 reads CSVEKTGGFFNEQFF. The CDR3 nucleotides read TGCAGCGTTGAGAAGACAGGGGGCTTCTTCAATGAGCAGTTCTTC.